Listed below are T cell receptor beta chains from one sample, sequenced in a study of alternative splicing in chronic myeloid leukemia remission. Reanalyzing the bulk RNA-seq reads, TCRdb keeps one entry per CDR3 protein, without DNA. In total, the table holds approximately 78 distinct CDR3 sequences. The sequencing used PBMCs or total blood leukocytes (not recorded which), collected during remission. These receptor sequences come from an adult with chronic myeloid leukemia. Each CDR3 is given with its conserved first and last residue. The order of the fields is clone size, V gene, J gene, CDR3 protein. Only some rows state a clone size, as once, few, many or a class for expanded clones.

abundance: NA
v_gene: TRBV7-2
j_gene: TRBJ1-3
CDR3aa: CASSLVGGTGNTIYF

abundance: NA
v_gene: TRBV7-2
j_gene: TRBJ2-2
CDR3aa: CASSSLPGLEGRGELFF

abundance: NA
v_gene: TRBV3-1
j_gene: TRBJ2-7
CDR3aa: CASSQERGYEQYF

abundance: NA
v_gene: TRBV5-1
j_gene: TRBJ1-1
CDR3aa: CASSIQGAGDTEAFF

abundance: NA
v_gene: TRBV29-1
j_gene: TRBJ2-3
CDR3aa: CSVEGGRGADTQYF

abundance: NA
v_gene: TRBV20-1
j_gene: TRBJ2-2
CDR3aa: CSARDGTGDTGELFF

abundance: NA
v_gene: TRBV4-3
j_gene: TRBJ1-6
CDR3aa: CASSLIRAPNSPLHF

abundance: NA
v_gene: TRBV5-8
j_gene: TRBJ1-1
CDR3aa: CASSLADRINEAFF

abundance: NA
v_gene: TRBV5-6
j_gene: TRBJ1-2
CDR3aa: CASSLLFSANYGYTF

abundance: NA
v_gene: TRBV2
j_gene: TRBJ2-4
CDR3aa: CASRLQGGPYF

abundance: NA
v_gene: TRBV30
j_gene: TRBJ1-1
CDR3aa: CAWSPLNGNTEAFF

abundance: NA
v_gene: TRBV29-1
j_gene: TRBJ2-3
CDR3aa: CSVGGSADTQYF

abundance: NA
v_gene: TRBV29-1
j_gene: TRBJ2-6
CDR3aa: CSVGDGFNVLTF

abundance: NA
v_gene: TRBV28
j_gene: TRBJ1-2
CDR3aa: CASTRGLTGSSGYGYTF

abundance: NA
v_gene: TRBV29-1
j_gene: TRBJ2-3
CDR3aa: CSVEAGGSPDTQYF

abundance: NA
v_gene: TRBV12-3/TRBV12-4
j_gene: TRBJ2-1
CDR3aa: CASSHQDTQFEFF

abundance: NA
v_gene: TRBV19
j_gene: TRBJ1-1
CDR3aa: CASTFSMMNLQVTEAFF

abundance: NA
v_gene: TRBV15
j_gene: TRBJ1-1
CDR3aa: CATSRETGKYTEAFF

abundance: once
v_gene: TRBV20-1
j_gene: TRBJ2-7
CDR3aa: CSAPGGLTGEGEQYF

abundance: NA
v_gene: TRBV5-1
j_gene: TRBJ2-1
CDR3aa: CASSLAGGPWDEQFF

abundance: NA
v_gene: TRBV6-6
j_gene: TRBJ1-1
CDR3aa: CASSLQGNTEAFF

abundance: once
v_gene: TRBV5-1
j_gene: TRBJ2-5
CDR3aa: CASRPGLAGETQYF